This is a list of T cell receptor beta chains from one sample in a study of blood T cell repertoires in COVID-19. The protocol was immunoSEQ multiplex PCR, while the TCRdb copy is restricted to in-frame clones and leaves out a portion. The sample consists of 130,000 to 150,000 clones, under 90% of them appearing once. The sequenced material came from peripheral blood. Receptors were obtained from a human donor in a cohort sampled during active COVID-19. Both conserved end residues are part of each CDR3. The order of the fields is clone size, J gene, V gene, D gene, CDR3 DNA, CDR3 protein. D genes are given only for firm matches. For some rows the clone size is stated as once, few or many, or as a class when expanded; others skip it.

. TRBJ1-5 TRBV24-1 . TGTGCCACCGACGCCGGAGGGCAGGGAGGTTGGAGCAATCAGCCCCAGCATTTT CATDAGGQGGWSNQPQHF
. TRBJ1-3 TRBV5-1 . TGCGCCAGCAGCTTGGCGGGGTCGTACTCTGGAAACACCATATATTTT CASSLAGSYSGNTIYF
once TRBJ2-7 TRBV27 . TGTGCCAGCAGTTTCACCTCGGGTCCAGCCTACGAGCAGTACTTC CASSFTSGPAYEQYF
. TRBJ2-7 TRBV6-6 TRBD2 TGTGCCAGCAGTCCCCGCGGACTAGCGGGGTCCTACGAGCAGTACTTC CASSPRGLAGSYEQYF
. TRBJ2-5 TRBV6-4 TRBD2 TGTGCCAGCAGTGACCCCACTAGCGGAAGGTACCAAGAGACCCAGTACTTC CASSDPTSGRYQETQYF
. TRBJ2-3 TRBV7-9 . TGTGCCAGCAGCTTAGGAGGCGTACTAGCAGCAGATACGCAGTATTTT CASSLGGVLAADTQYF
. TRBJ2-6 TRBV6-2/TRBV6-3 . TGTGCCAGCAGTTCGCGGGAATTCCCCGGGGCCAACGTCCTGACTTTC CASSSREFPGANVLTF
. TRBJ2-7 TRBV7-2 TRBD2 TGTGCCAGCAGCTTCGCCGGACTAGCGGGAGTCTACGAGCAGTACTTC CASSFAGLAGVYEQYF
. TRBJ2-1 TRBV7-2 TRBD2 TGTGCCAGCAGCTTAGCGGGGACTAGCGGGTTTTTCAATGAGCAGTTCTTC CASSLAGTSGFFNEQFF
. TRBJ2-5 TRBV5-1 . TGCGCCAGCAGCTTGGCCGGGACTGGGGTAGAGACCCAGTACTTC CASSLAGTGVETQYF
few TRBJ1-2 TRBV18 TRBD1 TGTGCCAGCTCGGAGGGACAGACAAACTATGGCTACACCTTC CASSEGQTNYGYTF
. TRBJ1-5 TRBV15 . TGTGCCACCAGCCTTCTCGACAGGAGCAATCAGCCCCAGCATTTT CATSLLDRSNQPQHF
. TRBJ2-7 TRBV28 . TGTGCCAGCAGCTGGACAGTGCGAGAGCAGTACTTC CASSWTVREQYF
once TRBJ2-7 TRBV24-1 . TGTGCCACCAGTGATTCGGCTTCGTCACAGGTCTTC CATSDSASSQVF
. TRBJ2-3 TRBV5-1 . TGCGCCAGCAGCGTGGGAGGCACAGATACGCAGTATTTT CASSVGGTDTQYF
few TRBJ2-7 TRBV7-2 . TGTGCCAGCAGCCAAAGGGGTCGGCAGTCCTACGAGCAGTACTTC CASSQRGRQSYEQYF
. TRBJ1-4 TRBV9 TRBD1 TGTGCCAGCAGCCAAGGGACAGGGCGGCATGAAAAACTGTTTTTT CASSQGTGRHEKLFF
. TRBJ1-2 TRBV18 . TGTGCCAGCTCACCCTCGGGAGCCCGAATAGATAACTATGGCTACACCTTC CASSPSGARIDNYGYTF